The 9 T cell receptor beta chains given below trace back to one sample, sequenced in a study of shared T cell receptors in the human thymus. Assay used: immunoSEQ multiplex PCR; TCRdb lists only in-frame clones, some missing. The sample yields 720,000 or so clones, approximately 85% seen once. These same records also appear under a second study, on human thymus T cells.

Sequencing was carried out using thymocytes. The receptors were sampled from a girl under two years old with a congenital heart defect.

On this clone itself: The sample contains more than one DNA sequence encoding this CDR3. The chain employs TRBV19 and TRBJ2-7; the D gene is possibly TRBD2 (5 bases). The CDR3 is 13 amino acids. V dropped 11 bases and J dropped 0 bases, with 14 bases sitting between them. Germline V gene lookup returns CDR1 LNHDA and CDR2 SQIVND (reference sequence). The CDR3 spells CASREGSSYEQYF. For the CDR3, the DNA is TGTGCCTCCCGGGAAGGGAGCTCCTACGAGCAGTACTTC. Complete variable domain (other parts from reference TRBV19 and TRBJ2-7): DGGITQSPKYLFRKEGQNVTLSCEQNLNHDAMYWYRQDPGQGLRLIYYSQIVNDFQKGDIAEGYSVSREKKESFPLTVTSAQKNPTAFYLCASREGSSYEQYFGPGTRLTVT.

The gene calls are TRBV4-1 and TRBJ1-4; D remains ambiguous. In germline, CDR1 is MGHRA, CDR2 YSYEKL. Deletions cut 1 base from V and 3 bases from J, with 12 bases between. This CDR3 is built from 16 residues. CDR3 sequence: CASSQGCAGANEKLFF. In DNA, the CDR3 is TGCGCCAGCAGCCAAGGTTGTGCAGGCGCTAATGAAAAACTGTTTTTT.

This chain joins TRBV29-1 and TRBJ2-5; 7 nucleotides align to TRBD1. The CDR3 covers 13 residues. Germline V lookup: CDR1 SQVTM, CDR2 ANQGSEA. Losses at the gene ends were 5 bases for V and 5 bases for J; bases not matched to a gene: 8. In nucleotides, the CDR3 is TGCAGCGTTCTCCGAGGGGGCCATGAGACCCAGTACTTC. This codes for CSVLRGGHETQYF.

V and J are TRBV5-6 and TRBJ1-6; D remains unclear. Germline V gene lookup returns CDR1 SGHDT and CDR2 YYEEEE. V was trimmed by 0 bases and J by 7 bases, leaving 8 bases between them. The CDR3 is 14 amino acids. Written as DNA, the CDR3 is TGTGCCAGCAGCTTGGGGTCCGGGAATTCACCCCTCCACTTT. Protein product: CASSLGSGNSPLHF.

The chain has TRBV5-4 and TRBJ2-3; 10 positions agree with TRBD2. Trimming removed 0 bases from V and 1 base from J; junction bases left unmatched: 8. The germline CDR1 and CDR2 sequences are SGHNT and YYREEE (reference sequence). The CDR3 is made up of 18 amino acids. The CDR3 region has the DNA TGTGCCAGCAGCTTGGGTAGCTCTAGCGGGGGTGGCACAGATACGCAGTATTTT. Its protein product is CASSLGSSSGGGTDTQYF.

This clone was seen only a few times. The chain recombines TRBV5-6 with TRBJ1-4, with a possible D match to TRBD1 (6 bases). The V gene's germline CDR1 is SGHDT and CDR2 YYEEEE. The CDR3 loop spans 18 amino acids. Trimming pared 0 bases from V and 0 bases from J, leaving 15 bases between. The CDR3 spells CASSLGGGGRSTNEKLFF. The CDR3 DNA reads TGTGCCAGCAGCTTGGGGGGAGGGGGGCGATCAACTAATGAAAAACTGTTTTTT. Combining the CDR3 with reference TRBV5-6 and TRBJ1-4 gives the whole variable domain DAGVTQSPTHLIKTRGQQVTLRCSPKSGHDTVSWYQQALGQGPQFIFQYYEEEERQRGNFPDRFSGHQFPNYSSELNVNALLLGDSALYLCASSLGGGGRSTNEKLFFGSGTQLSVL.

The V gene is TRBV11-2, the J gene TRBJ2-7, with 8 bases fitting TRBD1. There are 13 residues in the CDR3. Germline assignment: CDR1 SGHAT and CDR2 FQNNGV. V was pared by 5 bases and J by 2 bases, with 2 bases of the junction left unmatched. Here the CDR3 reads CASSLQGAYEQYF. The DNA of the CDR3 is TGTGCCAGCAGCCTACAGGGGGCCTACGAGCAGTACTTC.

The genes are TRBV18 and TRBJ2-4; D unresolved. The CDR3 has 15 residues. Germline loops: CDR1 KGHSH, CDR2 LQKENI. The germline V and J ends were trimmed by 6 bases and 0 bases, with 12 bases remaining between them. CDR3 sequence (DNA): TGTGCCAGCTCGATGCTATCTTTAGCCAAAAACATTCAGTACTTC. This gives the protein CASSMLSLAKNIQYF.

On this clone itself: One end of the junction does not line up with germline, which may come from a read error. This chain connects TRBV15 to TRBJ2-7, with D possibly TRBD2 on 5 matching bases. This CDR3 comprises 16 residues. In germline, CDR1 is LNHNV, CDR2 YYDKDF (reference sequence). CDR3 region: CAASSPTDSSLAEQYF. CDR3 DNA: TGTGCCGCCAGCAGTCCTACGGACTCTTCCTTGGCCGAGCAGTACTTC.